Listed here are 27 T cell receptor beta chains from one sample, sequenced in a study of molecular identifiers for immune sequencing clone quantification. From the PCR reads, TCRdb called clonotypes with MiXCR, one entry per CDR3 protein. The data contain 400,000 to 600,000 distinct CDR3 sequences, 20% to 25% of them singletons. Sequences were obtained from naive CD8+ T cells from blood, with Jurkat cell RNA spiked in. As for subset: FACS-sorted CD8+CD4-CCR7+CD45RA+ naive T cells. The receptors were sampled from a human donor in good health. Some libraries in this study had Jurkat cell RNA spiked in.

Regarding this clonotype: Being one base from a much bigger clone, this may be a read error. CDR3 DNA: TGCGCCAGCAGCCAAGATGACGCAGGGGAAGATACGCAGTATTTT. Encoded protein: CASSQDDAGEDTQYF. V is TRBV4-3 and J is TRBJ2-3; weak D call: TRBD1 (6 bases). The CDR3 covers 15 residues. V gave up 0 bases and J gave up 5 bases, with 12 bases separating them. Germline V gene sequence: CDR1 LGHNA, CDR2 YSLEER.

V gene TRBV2 combines with J gene TRBJ2-2; D not resolved. V lost 7 bases, J lost 2 bases, and 17 bases lay in between. The length of the CDR3 is 16 residues. Germline V gene sequence: CDR1 SNHLY, CDR2 FYNNEI. The CDR3 reads CASIVEVSANTGELFF. The DNA for the CDR3 is TGTGCCAGCATAGTGGAAGTGTCTGCAAACACCGGGGAGCTGTTTTTT.

This clonotype occurred many times. This sequence joins TRBV7-9 and TRBJ2-3; TRBD2 matches 10 bases. With V trimmed by 4 bases and J by 3 bases, 13 bases remained unmatched. This CDR3 spans 18 amino acids. Germline-derived CDR1 and CDR2 are SEHNR and FQNEAQ (reference sequence). Written as DNA, the CDR3 is TGTGCCAGCAGCTCCGGGACTAGCGCAATCCCAATGACAGATACGCAGTATTTT. Protein sequence: CASSSGTSAIPMTDTQYF.

Turning to this clonotype: Given a much more abundant clone one base away, this may be a read error. No conserved phenylalanine or tryptophan is present at the end of the CDR3, so a read error is the likely explanation. The chain employs TRBV7-2 and TRBJ1-5, with TRBD1 as a possible D gene (5 bases). There are 14 residues in the CDR3. Germline values: CDR1 SGHTA, CDR2 FQGNSA. V lost 5 bases to trimming and J lost 2 bases, with 10 bases between them. CDR3 DNA: TGTGCCAGCAGCCCCGACAGCGGCAATCAGCCCCAGCATTGT. As protein: CASSPDSGNQPQHC.

V usage is TRBV20-1 and J usage is TRBJ2-1, with 9 bases that match TRBD2. The germline V gene encodes CDR1 DFQATT and CDR2 SNEGSKA (reference sequence). The length of the CDR3 is 14 residues. Unmatched junction bases numbered 5, after V lost 1 base and J lost 7 bases. CDR3: CSARGGGARNEQFF. The CDR3 DNA follows: TGCAGTGCTAGAGGCGGGGGGGCGCGGAATGAGCAGTTCTTC.

The table lists this clonotype with a few counts. V usage is TRBV9 and J usage is TRBJ1-1, with D possibly being TRBD1 (6 bases). The germline V gene has CDR1 SGDLS and CDR2 YYNGEE. This CDR3 has 15 residues. Trimming removed 0 bases at V and 3 bases at J, with 12 bases between. The CDR3 loop is CASSVGSGADTEAFF. The CDR3 DNA follows: TGTGCCAGCAGCGTAGGGTCAGGGGCTGACACTGAAGCTTTCTTT.

This clonotype was seen many times. The chain uses TRBV14 and TRBJ1-2; D ambiguous. The CDR3 has 15 amino acids. Germline CDR1 is SGHDN and CDR2 is FVKESK. The V end was cut by 4 bases, the J end by 3 bases, with 15 bases between. The CDR3 DNA reads TGTGCCAGCAGCCTTGGATCTACGGACCACTATGGCTACACCTTC. It specifies CASSLGSTDHYGYTF.

This clonotype was seen ten or more times. This chain connects TRBV20-1 to TRBJ1-5; no clear D. CDR1 is DFQATT and CDR2 is SNEGSKA in the germline V gene (reference sequence). The CDR3 runs 10 residues. Trimming removed 6 bases from V and 7 bases from J, with 7 bases in between. The CDR3 loop reads CSAVRQPQHF. CDR3 nucleotide sequence: TGCAGTGCGGTACGACAGCCCCAGCATTTT.

This clonotype was counted many times. V gene TRBV7-2 combines with J gene TRBJ2-7; TRBD2 matches at 13 bases. CDR1 is SGHTA, CDR2 FQGNSA, per germline. The CDR3 loop spans 16 amino acids. With V trimmed by 4 bases and J by 4 bases, 7 bases remained unmatched. The CDR3 loop is CASSSPTGLAGYEQYF. DNA of the CDR3: TGTGCCAGCAGCTCGCCAACGGGACTAGCGGGGTACGAGCAGTACTTC. The entire variable domain, with the rest obtained from reference TRBV7-2 and TRBJ2-7, is as follows: GAGVSQSPSNKVTEKGKDVELRCDPISGHTALYWYRQSLGQGLEFLIYFQGNSAPDKSGLPSDRFSAERTGGSVSTLTIQRTQQEDSAVYLCASSSPTGLAGYEQYFGPGTRLTVT.

In its sample, this clonotype was seen many times. The chain has TRBV18 and TRBJ1-1; no definite D call. CDR3 length: 14 amino acids. The germline V gene has CDR1 KGHSH and CDR2 LQKENI. The V and J ends lost 0 bases and 3 bases respectively, with 8 bases between them. The CDR3 region has the DNA TGTGCCAGCTCACCACCGAGGAGTGACACTGAAGCTTTCTTT. Protein sequence: CASSPPRSDTEAFF.

This clonotype was detected only a few times. The DNA of the CDR3 is TGTGCCAGCAGTCCTATCCAGGGCTCCGACACTGAAGCTTTCTTT. It encodes CASSPIQGSDTEAFF. The chain combines TRBV12-3 or TRBV12-4 with TRBJ1-1; maybe TRBD1 (5 bases). V gave up 5 bases and J gave up 3 bases, with 16 bases separating them. This CDR3 is built from 15 residues.

V is TRBV19 and J is TRBJ1-1; 7 bases match TRBD1. J lost 5 bases, V lost 7 bases, and 10 bases had no gene match. CDR1 and CDR2 from the germline V gene are LNHDA and SQIVND (reference sequence). CDR3 length: 14 amino acids. The CDR3 coding sequence is TGTGCCAGTATCTGGGAGGGGGCGCGAACTGAAGCTTTCTTT. This codes for CASIWEGARTEAFF.

The table lists this clonotype with a few counts. The V gene is TRBV13, the J gene TRBJ2-3; D is possibly TRBD1 or TRBD2 (5 bases each). Germline lookup yields CDR1 PRHDT and CDR2 FYEKMQ (reference sequence). The length of the CDR3 is 14 residues. V was trimmed by 5 bases and J by 2 bases, leaving 11 bases between them. The CDR3 DNA reads TGTGCCAGCAGCAACCGGGACGCCACAGATACGCAGTATTTT. This translates into CASSNRDATDTQYF.

This clonotype was observed a few times. The rearrangement joins TRBV6-5 to TRBJ2-1; the D gene is possibly TRBD1 (5 bases). This CDR3 has 16 residues. The germline V gene encodes CDR1 MNHEY and CDR2 SVGAGI. V was trimmed by 2 bases and J by 0 bases, leaving 11 bases between them. The DNA for the CDR3 is TGTGCCAGCAGTTACGGACCGACAGTCTCCTACAATGAGCAGTTCTTC. Translation gives CASSYGPTVSYNEQFF.

The DNA of the CDR3 is TGCGCCAGCAGCCAAGACCTAGCGGGGACTAGCACAGATACGCAGTATTTT. The encoded protein is CASSQDLAGTSTDTQYF. V gene TRBV4-3 combines with J gene TRBJ2-3, with 9 bases that match TRBD2. With V trimmed by 0 bases and J by 0 bases, 4 bases remained unmatched. The CDR3 runs to 17 residues. The germline V gene encodes CDR1 LGHNA and CDR2 YSLEER.

This clonotype was detected many times. The chain recombines TRBV5-5 with TRBJ2-7, with D perhaps given as TRBD1 or TRBD2 (5 bases each). Trimming stripped 4 bases from V and 4 bases from J, with 18 bases between. Germline V gene sequence: CDR1 SGHKS, CDR2 YYEKEE (reference sequence). CDR3 size: 15 residues. CDR3 amino acids: CASSGTRGLEYEQYF. CDR3 DNA: TGTGCCAGCAGCGGCACGAGGGGATTGGAGTACGAGCAGTACTTC.

A few counts support this clonotype. The J gene is TRBJ2-7, the V gene TRBV5-1, with a weak D call TRBD1 (6 bases). The V and J ends lost 5 bases and 7 bases respectively, with 25 bases between them. The CDR3 has 16 amino acids. Germline CDR1 SGHRS, CDR2 YFSETQ. CDR3 region: CASRSETGALFEEQYF. The CDR3 DNA is TGCGCCAGCAGATCTGAGACAGGAGCATTATTCGAAGAGCAGTACTTC.

This clonotype was detected ten times or more. V is TRBV30 and J is TRBJ1-5; 7 nucleotides line up with TRBD1. This CDR3 contains 14 residues. The junction had 5 bases not matched to a gene; V was cut back by 2 bases and J by 4 bases. Germline V gene lookup returns CDR1 GTSNPN and CDR2 SVGIG (reference sequence). The CDR3 DNA sequence: TGTGCCTGGAGTCTCCGGGACAGTAATCAGCCCCAGCATTTT. It codes for CAWSLRDSNQPQHF.

The V call is TRBV27, the J call TRBJ2-2; TRBD2 is a possible D gene (5 bases). The germline V gene has CDR1 MNHEY and CDR2 SMNVEV (reference sequence). This CDR3 has 14 residues. Trimming stripped 3 bases from V and 6 bases from J, with 11 bases between. The CDR3 sequence: CASSFLEEAGELFF. In DNA, the CDR3 is TGTGCCAGCAGTTTCTTGGAGGAAGCCGGGGAGCTGTTTTTT.

Regarding this clonotype: This may arise from a read error, as a much more abundant clone is one base away. This chain connects TRBV3-1 to TRBJ2-5; TRBD2 aligns across 10 bases. The CDR3 has 15 amino acids. Germline CDR1 is LGHDT and CDR2 is YNNKEL (reference sequence). The CDR3 DNA is TGTGCCAGCAGCGTTCCTACTAGCGGGATAGAGACCCGGTACTTC. It codes for CASSVPTSGIETRYF.

This clonotype was seen many times. J is TRBJ2-2 and V is TRBV7-9; a weak D match, TRBD2 (5 bases). This CDR3 has 15 residues. Trimming left V 5 bases short and J 4 bases short, with 14 bases between. Looked up from germline, CDR1 is SEHNR and CDR2 is FQNEAQ (reference sequence). CDR3 protein: CASSAPGLRTGELFF. Written as DNA, the CDR3 is TGTGCCAGCAGCGCCCCAGGACTCCGCACCGGGGAGCTGTTTTTT.

This clonotype was found once. With a much larger clone just one base away, this may be a read error. This is likely a read error, given that the CDR3 carries no conserved phenylalanine or tryptophan at its end. This chain uses TRBV2 with TRBJ2-3; 8 positions match TRBD1. CDR3 length equals 13 residues. The V gene's germline CDR1 is SNHLY and CDR2 FYNNEI. Trimming cost V 8 bases and J 3 bases; bases outside gene matches: 4. The CDR3 reads CASWTGTTDTQYL. CDR3 DNA sequence: TGTGCCAGCTGGACAGGGACTACAGATACGCAGTATCTT.

This clonotype was detected many times. The rearrangement links TRBV7-2 to TRBJ2-7, with a tentative D call TRBD1 (5 bases). V gave up 1 base and J gave up 5 bases, with 12 bases separating them. This CDR3 spans 14 amino acids. Germline CDR1 and CDR2: SGHTA and FQGNSA. CDR3 amino acids: CASSLVSVGDEQYF. In nucleotides, the CDR3 is TGTGCCAGCAGCTTAGTTAGTGTAGGGGACGAGCAGTACTTC.

The chain joins TRBV4-1 to TRBJ2-7; no clear D gene. Deletions cut 3 bases from V and 4 bases from J, with 13 bases between. Germline loops: CDR1 MGHRA, CDR2 YSYEKL. CDR3 size: 14 residues. Written as DNA, the CDR3 is TGCGCCAGCAGCCACCATGCGAGTGGGTACGAGCAGTACTTC. Its protein is CASSHHASGYEQYF.

This clonotype showed up just a few times. The V gene is TRBV4-3, the J gene TRBJ2-7; no definite D call. The CDR3 has 13 amino acids. The germline V gene has CDR1 LGHNA and CDR2 YSLEER. Trimming cost V 0 bases and J 4 bases, with 7 bases left between them. CDR3: CASSQDQLYEQYF. The CDR3 DNA follows: TGCGCCAGCAGCCAAGATCAGTTATACGAGCAGTACTTC.

A note on this clonotype: A clone one base away is much larger, so this may be a read error. This chain links TRBV10-3 with TRBJ1-1; no clear D. Germline CDR1 reads ENHRY; CDR2 reads SYGVKD. The length of the CDR3 is 15 residues. The ends were cut back, 0 bases at V and 5 bases at J, with 13 bases in the middle. CDR3 protein: CAISESIGRVTEAFF. Written as DNA, the CDR3 is TGTGCCATCAGTGAGTCGATCGGGAGGGTTACTGAAGCTTTCTTT.

This clonotype has at least ten counts. The chain joins TRBV14 to TRBJ2-3; possibly TRBD1 for D (6 bases). Trimming removed 3 bases from V and 0 bases from J, with 10 bases in between. Germline V gives CDR1 SGHDN, CDR2 FVKESK. CDR3 length equals 15 residues. CDR3 sequence (DNA): TGTGCCAGCAGCCACGGGGACACTAGCACAGATACGCAGTATTTT. It yields the protein CASSHGDTSTDTQYF. Together with reference TRBV14 and TRBJ2-3, the CDR3 gives the full variable domain: EAGVTQFPSHSVIEKGQTVTLRCDPISGHDNLYWYRRVMGKEIKFLLHFVKESKQDESGMPNNRFLAERTGGTYSTLKVQPAELEDSGVYFCASSHGDTSTDTQYFGPGTRLTVL.